This TCR beta chain originates from a study of T-cell reconstitution after alpha-beta-depleted transplantation in children. Study-wide points: Several hundred graft clones that had expanded were reportedly the source of alpha-beta T cells about two months after transplant. It was newly produced T cells that mostly accounted for T-cell counts and diversity one year after transplant.

As concerns this clonotype: Its antigen is unidentified.

As it was prepared, the TCRbeta library received unique molecular identifiers. MiXCR was run by TCRdb on the PCR reads, yielding one entry per CDR3 protein. The sample lists about a million distinct CDR3 sequences, about 29% occurring once. Between the trimmed V and J ends, which lost 6 bases and 4 bases, there was a span of 16 bases. CDR3 length equals 15 residues. Germline CDR1 reads MNHNS; CDR2 reads SASEGT. The sequence came from a boy in the first two years of life who had a stem cell transplant for SCID, so the T cells may come from the graft donor. Sequenced here: PBMCs, mostly from graft donor cells, sampled 360 days after TCRalphabeta/CD19-depleted stem cell transplant. The rearrangement links TRBV6-1 to TRBJ1-5, with no clear D. This chain's CDR3 is CASRDDWRRNQPQHF. The CDR3 DNA is TGTGCCAGCAGGGACGATTGGCGGAGGAATCAGCCCCAGCATTTT.